These T cell receptor beta chains were read from a single sample in a study of human T cells and chemical hapten exposure. Via MiXCR, TCRdb re-called the RACE reads, giving one row per CDR3 protein. The sample consists of about 250,000 distinct CDR3 sequences, approximately 7.5% of them appearing once. Material: whole blood, obtained in connection with sensitization to the hapten diphenylcyclopropenone (DPC). The receptor set was obtained from a man aged 18 to 29 with alopecia areata. Some clones in this sample may be carry-over from other donors' samples. CDR3s include the opening cysteine and the closing phenylalanine or tryptophan. The D gene is left open where the match is weak. Size is omitted from some rows. Given values are once, few, many or a class for expanded clones.

d_gene	abundance	v_gene	j_gene	CDR3nt	CDR3aa
-	few	TRBV25-1	TRBJ1-5	TGTGCCAGCAGTGACTTAGACCCAAATCAGCCCCAGCATTTT	CASSDLDPNQPQHF
-	-	TRBV5-1	TRBJ2-3	TGCGCCAGCACAGTTTCCAGCACAGATACGCAGTATTTT	CASTVSSTDTQYF
TRBD1	many	TRBV4-1	TRBJ2-7	TGCGCCAGCAGCCTACGGACAGGGGGGTCCTACGAGCAGTACTTC	CASSLRTGGSYEQYF
-	few	TRBV27	TRBJ2-1	TGTGCCAGCAGTATAGGGCTGAATGAGCAGTTCTTC	CASSIGLNEQFF
-	few	TRBV27	TRBJ2-1	TGTGCCAGCAGCCTCACATTTAGCGGAGGGCAGTTCTTC	CASSLTFSGGQFF
-	many	TRBV5-1	TRBJ2-2	TGCGCCAGCAGCTTGGTACTTACCGGGGAGCTGTTTTTT	CASSLVLTGELFF
TRBD2	few	TRBV20-1	TRBJ2-3	TGCAGTGCTAGGGCCGGGACTAAGAGCACAGATACGCAGTATTTT	CSARAGTKSTDTQYF
TRBD1	many	TRBV29-1	TRBJ2-5	TGCAGCGTTGGGGCAGGGGGCTTGGAGACCCAGTACTTC	CSVGAGGLETQYF
-	few	TRBV4-1	TRBJ1-4	TGCGCCAGCAGCCAATACGAGACAGGAGAGAATGAAAAACTGTTTTTT	CASSQYETGENEKLFF
-	many	TRBV6-6	TRBJ1-2	TGTGCCAGCAACAAGGACAGAGCTAACTATGGCTACACCTTC	CASNKDRANYGYTF
-	-	TRBV29-1	TRBJ1-5	TGCAGCGTCCGGACGGCTAATAGCAATCAGCCCCAGCATTTT	CSVRTANSNQPQHF
-	once	TRBV28	TRBJ1-6	TGTGCCAGCAGCCCAACAGACGGGGGCGCGGGTTCAGAATCACCCCTCCACTTT	CASSPTDGGAGSESPLHF
-	few	TRBV7-2	TRBJ2-2	TGTGCCAGCACCCCCGGGGAGCTGTTTTTT	CASTPGELFF
TRBD1	many	TRBV6-5	TRBJ1-1	TGTGCCAGCAGTTACGGGACAGGGGTCCCTGAAGCTTTCTTT	CASSYGTGVPEAFF
-	few	TRBV10-3	TRBJ1-5	TGTGCCATCAGTAAAAGCCGGGACATCGGGAATCAGCCCCAGCATTTT	CAISKSRDIGNQPQHF
TRBD1	many	TRBV9	TRBJ1-6	TGTGCCAGCACCCCGGGACAGACGAATTCACCCCTCCACTTT	CASTPGQTNSPLHF
-	few	TRBV3-1	TRBJ1-5	TGTGCCAGCAGCCGCGGCGGAGGAGCCAATCAGCCCCAGCATTTT	CASSRGGGANQPQHF
-	-	TRBV6-4	TRBJ1-5	TGTGCCAGCAGACTTCCGCGGCTCAGAGCTCAGCCCCAGCATTTT	CASRLPRLRAQPQHF
-	few	TRBV6-2/TRBV6-3	TRBJ2-5	TGTGCCAGCAGTTGGGGCAGGGGCGGCCGAGAGACCCAGTACTTC	CASSWGRGGRETQYF
-	-	TRBV2	TRBJ2-4	TGTGCCAGCAGTGAACCGGGACGGAACATTCAGTACTTC	CASSEPGRNIQYF
TRBD1	few	TRBV28	TRBJ2-3	TGTGCCAGCAGTCCACAGGGGGCAGATACGCAGTATTTT	CASSPQGADTQYF
TRBD1	-	TRBV7-2	TRBJ1-5	TGTGCCAGCAGCTTAGAAGTTTTTTACAGGGGGATAAATCAGCCCCAGCATTTT	CASSLEVFYRGINQPQHF
-	-	TRBV5-1	TRBJ1-6	TGCGCCAGCAGCTTGGTACCGGGACACGGTAATTCACCCCTCCACTTT	CASSLVPGHGNSPLHF
-	many	TRBV28	TRBJ2-1	TGTGCCAGCAGTTTTGTGGGGGGCCCATACAATGAGCAGTTCTTC	CASSFVGGPYNEQFF
-	-	TRBV6-5	TRBJ1-6	TGTGCCAGCAGCCTAGACGGGCCCGGGGCATTCCCCCTCCACTTT	CASSLDGPGAFPLHF
TRBD2	many	TRBV4-3	TRBJ2-1	TGCGCCAGCAGCCAAAATAGCGGGGGGTACAATGAGCAGTTCTTC	CASSQNSGGYNEQFF
-	few	TRBV12-3/TRBV12-4	TRBJ1-6	TGTGCCAGCAGTTTATTTGCAGGGCGTAATTCACCCCTCCACTTT	CASSLFAGRNSPLHF
-	many	TRBV6-6	TRBJ1-1	TGTGCCAGCAGCACCCCACAGGGAGCTGAAGCTTTCTTT	CASSTPQGAEAFF
-	few	TRBV20-1	TRBJ2-3	TGCAGTGCTAGAGATTGGGCAATCACAGATACGCAGTATTTT	CSARDWAITDTQYF
-	many	TRBV9	TRBJ1-3	TGTGCCAGCAGCGTAGCCGTCGTCCCAAACACCATATATTTT	CASSVAVVPNTIYF
-	few	TRBV27	TRBJ2-3	TGTGCCAGCTGGGCGGGGGCCACAGATACGCAGTATTTT	CASWAGATDTQYF
TRBD1	many	TRBV11-2	TRBJ1-2	TGTGCCAGCAGCTACCGGGACAGGGCGCTCTATGGCTACACCTTC	CASSYRDRALYGYTF
-	-	TRBV9	TRBJ1-4	TGTGCCAGCAGCTCAGGGGTTGGGGGTGAAAAACTGTTTTTT	CASSSGVGGEKLFF
-	-	TRBV21-1	TRBJ2-5	TGTGCCAGCAGCAACTCCAGCCTTGGAGAGACCCAGTACTTC	CASSNSSLGETQYF
TRBD1	many	TRBV5-1	TRBJ2-7	TGCGCCAGCAGTCGGACAGGGTCCTCCTACGAGCAGTACTTC	CASSRTGSSYEQYF
TRBD2	-	TRBV9	TRBJ2-1	TGTGCCAGCAGAAAAAGCGGGGGGATATACAATGAGCAGTTCTTC	CASRKSGGIYNEQFF
-	few	TRBV2	TRBJ2-7	TGTGCCAGCAGACCTTCCTACGAGCAGTACTTC	CASRPSYEQYF
TRBD1	few	TRBV27	TRBJ1-5	TGTGCCAGCCAAGGACAGGGCAGTAATCAGCCCCAGCATTTT	CASQGQGSNQPQHF
-	many	TRBV12-3/TRBV12-4	TRBJ2-3	TGTGCCAGCAGCCAAGACCGGGCCCTTTTCACAGATACGCAGTATTTT	CASSQDRALFTDTQYF
TRBD1	-	TRBV5-6	TRBJ2-1	TGTGCCAGCAGCCTACGCCTGGGTTATGACAGGGGCACCTACAATGAGCAGTTCTTC	CASSLRLGYDRGTYNEQFF
-	-	TRBV2	TRBJ1-5	TGTGCCAGCAGTGAACAGGGTAGTAATAGCAATCAGCCCCAGCATTTT	CASSEQGSNSNQPQHF
TRBD1	-	TRBV5-1	TRBJ1-5	TGCGCCAGCAGCGTTTCCGGGACAGGGACTCAGCCCCAGCATTTT	CASSVSGTGTQPQHF
-	many	TRBV29-1	TRBJ2-1	TGCAGCGTTCGGACAGCCTTCTCCTACAATGAGCAGTTCTTC	CSVRTAFSYNEQFF
-	many	TRBV29-1	TRBJ1-1	TGCAGCGTTATGGAGGGGAACACTGAAGCTTTCTTT	CSVMEGNTEAFF